One T cell receptor (beta chain) is described in this entry. The sample belongs to a study of blood T cell repertoires in COVID-19. The wider study: Italy, Spain and the United States were the sources of the convalescent and acute COVID-19 samples. PBMCs, B-cell-depleted T cells, or T cells were the source of the cDNA or gDNA that made up the material.

CDR1 is SQVTM and CDR2 is ANQGSEA in the germline V gene. With 7 bases clipped from V and 4 bases from J, the junction kept 4 bases outside the gene matches. The CDR3 totals 13 residues. Authors' processing steps: Scientists estimated how many nucleated cells there were by amplifying reference gene primers. Assay used: immunoSEQ multiplex PCR; TCRdb lists only in-frame clones, some missing. That table supplies the V and J calls and clone size; D and trimming were determined from the DNA. Counted here are roughly 190,000 clones, 80% occurring once; the ten biggest clones make up approximately 6.9%. V and J are TRBV29-1 and TRBJ1-5; 10 bases align to TRBD1. This clonotype originated in a man between 60 and 75 years old with acute or convalescent COVID-19. The specimen was peripheral blood. The CDR3 spells CSATGGRNQPQHF. DNA for the CDR3: TGCAGCGCGACAGGGGGCCGTAATCAGCCCCAGCATTTT.